A selection of T cell receptor beta chains follows, all from one sample in a study of T-cell reconstitution after alpha-beta-depleted transplantation in children. A single record per CDR3 protein comes from TCRdb applying MiXCR to the PCR reads. The sample lists 280,000 or so distinct CDR3 sequences; roughly 10% were seen once. Sequences were derived from peripheral blood, sampled 180 days after TCRalphabeta/CD19-depleted stem cell transplant. The receptors stem from a male patient aged 2 to 10 who had a stem cell transplant for chronic granulomatous disease, so the T cells may come from the graft donor. The CDR3 runs from the conserved cysteine through the conserved F or W. Each record gives: J gene, D gene, V gene, clone size, CDR3 DNA, CDR3 protein. D genes are given only for firm matches. Clone size is not always given. Where it is, it says once, few, many or a class for expanded clones.

>TRBJ1-2|TRBD1|TRBV7-2|many
TGTGCCAGCAGTCGGGACAGGGCTGACTATGGCTACACCTTC
CASSRDRADYGYTF
>TRBJ2-7|.|TRBV12-5|.
TGTGCTAGTGGTTGGGGTGTCGAGCAGTACTTC
CASGWGVEQYF
>TRBJ1-2|.|TRBV29-1|few
TGCAGCGTTGAAGATGCGCGGGGGCGAGCTAACTATGGCTACACCTTC
CSVEDARGRANYGYTF
>TRBJ2-1|.|TRBV6-2/TRBV6-3|many
TGTGCCAGCAGTTACTCCTACAATGAGCAGTTCTTC
CASSYSYNEQFF
>TRBJ2-2|TRBD2|TRBV11-2|many
TGTGCCAGCAGCTTAGTCTTGCCTAGCGGGAGGCGGGGTTCCGGGGAGCTGTTTTTT
CASSLVLPSGRRGSGELFF
>TRBJ1-2|.|TRBV6-5|many
TGTGCCAGCAGTTACTCCCCCCGCTATGGCTACACCTTC
CASSYSPRYGYTF
>TRBJ1-1|.|TRBV7-9|many
TGTGCCAGCAGCTTAGGTTCCTTAAACGAGGGTACTGAAGCTTTCTTT
CASSLGSLNEGTEAFF
>TRBJ1-1|.|TRBV6-1|many
TGTGCCAGCAGTCTATCTACACGGAACACTGAAGCTTTCTTT
CASSLSTRNTEAFF
>TRBJ2-1|TRBD2|TRBV15|.
TGTGCCACCAGCAGAGCGGCTAGCGGGGTGTCCTACAATGAGCAGTTCTTC
CATSRAASGVSYNEQFF
>TRBJ2-5|TRBD2|TRBV7-2|many
TGTGCCAGCAGCTCCACTAGCGGGACGGGAGAGACCCAGTACTTC
CASSSTSGTGETQYF
>TRBJ2-1|.|TRBV27|many
TGTGCCAGCAGTTTTGGGGAGAATGAGCAGTTCTTC
CASSFGENEQFF
>TRBJ2-2|TRBD2|TRBV11-2|many
TGTGCCAGCAGCGGAGGGACTAGCGGAAAAAACACCGGGGAGCTGTTTTTT
CASSGGTSGKNTGELFF
>TRBJ1-1|.|TRBV5-1|many
TGCGCCAGCAGCTTGGAGAAAATGAACACTGAAGCTTTCTTT
CASSLEKMNTEAFF
>TRBJ2-7|.|TRBV18|.
TGTGCCAGCTCACTAGTACCAAGTGGGACCCTCTACGAGCAGTACTTC
CASSLVPSGTLYEQYF
>TRBJ1-2|TRBD1|TRBV7-8|many
TGTGCCAGCAGCAAAGACAGGGTGGTAAACTATGGCTACACCTTC
CASSKDRVVNYGYTF
>TRBJ1-1|.|TRBV20-1|many
TGCAGTGCTCCCGGGGGGGCGGGTCCGAACACTGAAGCTTTCTTT
CSAPGGAGPNTEAFF
>TRBJ1-2|.|TRBV5-5|many
TGTGCCAGCAGCTTGGGAGGCAGGAGCTACACCTTC
CASSLGGRSYTF
>TRBJ2-6|TRBD2|TRBV15|many
TGTGCCACCAGCGGGACTAAATCTGGGGCCAACGTCCTGACTTTC
CATSGTKSGANVLTF